The sequence of this T cell receptor beta chain was determined in a study of PD-L1 blockade in urothelial cancer. Background on the study: Analyses used blood from 3 weeks (second dose) and 6 weeks after treatment start.

Germline V CDR1 and CDR2: SSHAT, FNYEAQ (reference sequence). The CDR3 covers 14 residues. With V trimmed by 4 bases and J by 6 bases, 6 bases remained unmatched. Some clones are missing from TCRdb's copy, which holds only in-frame ones; the method was immunoSEQ multiplex PCR. This table has about 100,000 clones, approximately 90% appearing once. Each patient supplied 1 to 8 pretreatment and on-treatment samples. The chain employs TRBV7-7 and TRBJ2-1; TRBD1 agrees at 7 bases. Material: PBMCs, obtained around atezolizumab (anti-PD-L1) treatment. This receptor was taken from a woman older than 75 with urothelial cancer. The CDR3 spells CASSSDRDSNEQFF. The CDR3 region has the DNA TGTGCCAGCAGCTCCGACAGGGATAGCAATGAGCAGTTCTTC.